The 11 T cell receptor beta chains reported below all come from one sample, sequenced in a study of molecular identifiers for immune sequencing clone quantification. TCRdb reprocessed the PCR reads with MiXCR, giving one entry per CDR3 protein. The sample includes thousands of distinct CDR3 sequences, 13% to 15% of them seen just once. The specimen was naive CD8+ T cells from blood, with Jurkat cell RNA spiked in. Indicated subset: FACS-sorted CD8+CD4-CCR7+CD45RA+ naive T cells. These receptors were obtained from a human donor in good health. Some libraries in this study had Jurkat cell RNA spiked in.

With regard to this clonotype: Since a much larger clone is just one base distant, this may be a read error. The rearrangement links TRBV12-3 or TRBV12-4 to TRBJ2-7, with 7 bases aligning to TRBD1. The CDR3 totals 15 residues. The CDR3 is CASSLGQTGSYERYF. The CDR3 region has the DNA TGTGCCAGCAGCCTCGGACAGACAGGGTCCTACGAGCGGTACTTC.

This clonotype rates as medium-sized (0.01 to 0.1%). The V and J genes are TRBV5-6 and TRBJ2-6; no clear D. V dropped 0 bases and J dropped 0 bases, with 7 bases sitting between them. From germline, CDR1 is SGHDT and CDR2 YYEEEE. CDR3 length: 16 residues. The CDR3 spells CASSLGPNSGANVLTF. The CDR3 region has the DNA TGTGCCAGCAGCTTGGGACCAAACTCTGGGGCCAACGTCCTGACTTTC.

The chain recombines TRBV28 with TRBJ2-5; 15 nucleotides align to TRBD2. Germline assignment: CDR1 MDHEN and CDR2 SYDVKM. The CDR3 is 16 residues long. With 6 bases clipped from V and 2 bases from J, the junction kept 4 bases outside the gene matches. CDR3: CASSPGLAGGQETQYF. The DNA of the CDR3 is TGTGCCAGCAGCCCTGGACTAGCGGGAGGGCAAGAGACCCAGTACTTC. The full variable domain, its missing parts supplied by reference TRBV28 and TRBJ2-5, is DVKVTQSSRYLVKRTGEKVFLECVQDMDHENMFWYRQDPGLGLRLIYFSYDVKMKEKGDIPEGYSVSREKKERFSLILESASTNQTSMYLCASSPGLAGGQETQYFGPGTRLLVL.

By sample share, this clonotype is medium-sized. This chain uses TRBV28 with TRBJ2-3; 8 positions agree with TRBD1. J gave up 0 bases and V 5 bases, and 7 bases lay outside the gene matches. Germline CDR1 and CDR2: MDHEN and SYDVKM. The CDR3 loop spans 16 amino acids. The CDR3 DNA follows: TGTGCCAGCAGTCCCCGGACAGGGATAAGCACAGATACGCAGTATTTT. As protein: CASSPRTGISTDTQYF.

This clonotype ranks as medium-sized (0.01 to 0.1%). The chain is built from TRBV30 and TRBJ2-7; D is perhaps TRBD1 or TRBD2 (5 bases each). V lost 0 bases and J lost 3, with 9 bases in between. This CDR3 region has 13 residues. Germline V lookup: CDR1 GTSNPN, CDR2 SVGIG (reference sequence). The CDR3 DNA follows: TGTGCCTGGAGTGTAGGGACGGGCTACGAGCAGTACTTC. Protein: CAWSVGTGYEQYF. The full variable domain, rest sourced from reference TRBV30 and TRBJ2-7, is SQTIHQWPATLVQPVGSPLSLECTVEGTSNPNLYWYRQAAGRGLQLLFYSVGIGQISSEVPQNLSASRPQDRQFILSSKKLLLSDSGFYLCAWSVGTGYEQYFGPGTRLTVT.

In this sample, this clonotype turned up many times. J is TRBJ2-1 and V is TRBV28, with 11 bases aligning to TRBD2. V was clipped by 6 bases and J by 7 bases; unmatched bases: 11. Germline CDR1 MDHEN, CDR2 SYDVKM. The CDR3 covers 16 residues. The CDR3 coding sequence is TGTGCCAGCAGCGTATTAGCGGGAGGGCCGGGGAATGAGCAGTTCTTC. This sequence encodes CASSVLAGGPGNEQFF. Together with reference TRBV28 and TRBJ2-1, the CDR3 gives the full variable domain: DVKVTQSSRYLVKRTGEKVFLECVQDMDHENMFWYRQDPGLGLRLIYFSYDVKMKEKGDIPEGYSVSREKKERFSLILESASTNQTSMYLCASSVLAGGPGNEQFFGPGTRLTVL.

This clonotype was seen ten or more times. The J gene is TRBJ1-2, the V gene TRBV5-4; D is unclear. The CDR3 loop spans 11 amino acids. Germline V lookup: CDR1 SGHNT, CDR2 YYREEE (reference sequence). Deletions cut 0 bases from V and 7 bases from J, with 4 bases between. CDR3 in DNA: TGTGCCAGCAGCTTGGGGGCTGGCTACACCTTC. Protein sequence: CASSLGAGYTF.

This clonotype is large by share. The V and J genes are TRBV28 and TRBJ2-3, with D perhaps assigned TRBD1 or TRBD2 (6 bases each). Trimming removed 7 bases at V and 4 bases at J, with 21 bases between. This CDR3 spans 16 amino acids. Germline V CDR1 and CDR2: MDHEN, SYDVKM. CDR3 in amino acids: CASIPVGGVRADTQYF. The CDR3 coding sequence is TGTGCCAGCATTCCCGTCGGGGGCGTCCGTGCAGATACGCAGTATTTT. The whole variable domain, filled in from reference TRBV28 and TRBJ2-3, reads DVKVTQSSRYLVKRTGEKVFLECVQDMDHENMFWYRQDPGLGLRLIYFSYDVKMKEKGDIPEGYSVSREKKERFSLILESASTNQTSMYLCASIPVGGVRADTQYFGPGTRLTVL.

This clonotype was detected ten times or more. V usage is TRBV6-5 and J usage is TRBJ2-6; D not certain. The CDR3 sequence is 19 residues long. Per germline, CDR1 MNHEY and CDR2 SVGAGI. V shed 0 bases and J shed 4 bases, with 19 bases lying between them. CDR3 protein: CASSYSSFGIGIGANVLTF. The DNA of the CDR3 is TGTGCCAGCAGTTACTCGAGTTTTGGAATAGGCATCGGGGCCAACGTCCTGACTTTC.

At least ten counts were recorded for this clonotype. This sequence joins TRBV12-3 or TRBV12-4 and TRBJ2-2; no definite D call. This CDR3 region has 11 residues. V lost 4 bases, J lost 4 bases, and 1 base lay in between. CDR3 sequence (DNA): TGTGCCAGCAGTTCCACCGGGGAGCTGTTTTTT. It encodes CASSSTGELFF.

This clonotype was counted ten times or more. This chain uses TRBV6-1 with TRBJ1-1; 7 positions agree with TRBD1. From germline, CDR1 is MNHNS and CDR2 SASEGT. This CDR3 comprises 16 residues. V lost 2 bases to trimming and J lost 2 bases; unmatched junction nucleotides: 8. CDR3 sequence (DNA): TGTGCCAGCAGTGAAATAGGGGGCGCGTATAACACTGAAGCTTTCTTT. Encoded protein: CASSEIGGAYNTEAFF.